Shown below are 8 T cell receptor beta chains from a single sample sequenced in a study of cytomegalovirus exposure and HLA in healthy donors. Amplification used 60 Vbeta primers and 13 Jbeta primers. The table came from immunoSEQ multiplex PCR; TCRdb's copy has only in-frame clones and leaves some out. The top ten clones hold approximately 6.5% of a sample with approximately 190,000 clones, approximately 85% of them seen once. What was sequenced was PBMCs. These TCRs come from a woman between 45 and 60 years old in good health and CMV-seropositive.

For the CDR3, the DNA is TGTGCCAGCAGTGAATTAGGGGGCGGTCAGCCCCAGCATTTT. Its translation: CASSELGGGQPQHF. The rearrangement links TRBV25-1 to TRBJ1-5, with TRBD1 matching over 7 bases. V lost 1 base to trimming and J lost 6 bases; unmatched junction nucleotides: 3. In germline, CDR1 is MGHDK, CDR2 SYGVNS. The CDR3 consists of 14 residues.

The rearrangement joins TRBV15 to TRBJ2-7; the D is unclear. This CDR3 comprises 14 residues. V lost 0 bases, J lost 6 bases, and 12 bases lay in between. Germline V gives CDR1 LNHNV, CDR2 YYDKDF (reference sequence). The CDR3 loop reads CATSRDYSTREQYF. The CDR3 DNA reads TGTGCCACCAGCAGAGATTATAGCACGCGCGAGCAGTACTTC.

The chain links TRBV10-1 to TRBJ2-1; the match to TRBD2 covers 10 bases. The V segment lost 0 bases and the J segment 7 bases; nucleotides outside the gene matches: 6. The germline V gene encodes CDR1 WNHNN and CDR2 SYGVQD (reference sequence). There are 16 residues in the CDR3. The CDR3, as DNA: TGCGCCAGCAGTGAGTCTCGAGCGGGAGGGAGGAATGAGCAGTTCTTC. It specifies CASSESRAGGRNEQFF.

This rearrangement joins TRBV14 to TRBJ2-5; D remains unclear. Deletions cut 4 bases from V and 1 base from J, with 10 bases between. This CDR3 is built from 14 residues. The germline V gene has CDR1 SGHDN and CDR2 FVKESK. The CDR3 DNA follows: TGTGCCAGCAGCCCCAGACTCCCCCAAGAGACCCAGTACTTC. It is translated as CASSPRLPQETQYF.

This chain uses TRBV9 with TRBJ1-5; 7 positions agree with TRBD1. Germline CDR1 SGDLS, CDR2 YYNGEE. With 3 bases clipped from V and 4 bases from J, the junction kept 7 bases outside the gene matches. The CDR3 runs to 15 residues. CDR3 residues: CASSGGDSLNQPQHF. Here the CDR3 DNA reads TGTGCCAGCAGCGGGGGGGACAGCCTTAATCAGCCCCAGCATTTT. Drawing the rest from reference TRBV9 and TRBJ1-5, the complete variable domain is DSGVTQTPKHLITATGQRVTLRCSPRSGDLSVYWYQQSLDQGLQFLIQYYNGEERAKGNILERFSAQQFPDLHSELNLSSLELGDSALYFCASSGGDSLNQPQHFGDGTRLSIL.

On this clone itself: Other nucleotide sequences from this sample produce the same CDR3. CDR3 in DNA: TGTGCCAGCAGTTACGGGCAGGGGTACAATGAGCAGTTCTTC. Amino acid sequence: CASSYGQGYNEQFF. This sequence joins TRBV6-5 and TRBJ2-1, with TRBD1 as a possible D gene (6 bases). V dropped 2 bases and J dropped 4 bases, with 9 bases sitting between them. The V gene's germline CDR1 is MNHEY and CDR2 SVGAGI. This CDR3 spans 14 amino acids.

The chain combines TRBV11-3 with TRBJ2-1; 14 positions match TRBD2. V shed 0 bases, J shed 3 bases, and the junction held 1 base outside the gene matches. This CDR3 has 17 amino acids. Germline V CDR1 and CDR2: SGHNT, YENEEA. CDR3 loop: CASSLEGTSGSYNEQFF. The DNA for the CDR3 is TGTGCCAGCAGCTTAGAGGGGACTAGCGGGAGCTACAATGAGCAGTTCTTC.

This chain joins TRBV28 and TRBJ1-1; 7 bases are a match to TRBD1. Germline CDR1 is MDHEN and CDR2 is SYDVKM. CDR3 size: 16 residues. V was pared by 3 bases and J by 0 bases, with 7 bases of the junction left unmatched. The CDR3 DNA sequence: TGTGCCAGCAGTTTTCAGGCCGGGACAGTGAACACTGAAGCTTTCTTT. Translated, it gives CASSFQAGTVNTEAFF.